The 18 T cell receptor beta chains listed next were all sequenced from one sample in a study of T-cell memory formation after mild COVID-19. TCRdb re-called the 5' RACE reads with MiXCR, one entry per CDR3 protein. Of some 150,000 distinct CDR3 sequences listed, about a fifth are singletons. The sequenced sample was PBMCs or a T cell subset sorted from them (not recorded which). Receptors were obtained from an adult woman who had mild COVID-19 (a few samples of this study predate the infection). Cell type and time point are not known.

V and J are TRBV12-3 or TRBV12-4 and TRBJ2-1; 8 bases are a match to TRBD2. The V and J ends lost 6 bases and 8 bases, in that order; junction bases with no gene match: 9. The CDR3 loop spans 14 amino acids. This CDR3 reads CASRGVAGSYEQFF. In nucleotides, the CDR3 is TGTGCCAGCAGGGGGGTAGCGGGATCTTATGAGCAGTTCTTC.

The V and J genes are TRBV4-2 and TRBJ2-7; weak D call: TRBD1 (5 bases). This CDR3 is 16 amino acids long. Trimming stripped 0 bases from V and 0 bases from J, with 12 bases between. CDR1 is LGHNA, CDR2 YNFKEQ, per germline. Here the CDR3 reads CASSQEVRVSSYEQYF. In nucleotides, the CDR3 is TGTGCCAGCAGCCAAGAAGTCAGGGTCTCCTCCTACGAGCAGTACTTC.

The CDR3 reads CASSVVAGTEAFF. CDR3 nucleotides: TGTGCCAGCAGCGTAGTCGCTGGAACTGAAGCTTTCTTT. The chain recombines TRBV9 with TRBJ1-1, with D uncertain. V lost 0 bases, J lost 5 bases, and 8 bases lay in between. The CDR3 loop spans 13 amino acids. Germline V gives CDR1 SGDLS, CDR2 YYNGEE.

The sample holds a few counts of this clonotype. The chain is built from TRBV7-6 and TRBJ2-6; tentative D call: TRBD2 (5 bases). CDR3 length: 18 residues. CDR1 and CDR2 from the germline V gene are SGHVS and FNYEAQ. Trimming took 3 bases from V and 0 from J, leaving 15 bases between them. The CDR3 DNA follows: TGTGCCAGCAGCTTGGCTTGGGAGTCCAACTCTGGGGCCAACGTCCTGACTTTC. Its translation: CASSLAWESNSGANVLTF. Together with reference TRBV7-6 and TRBJ2-6, the CDR3 gives the full variable domain: GAGVSQSPRYKVTKRGQDVALRCDPISGHVSLYWYRQALGQGPEFLTYFNYEAQQDKSGLPNDRFSAERPEGSISTLTIQRTEQRDSAMYRCASSLAWESNSGANVLTFGAGSRLTVL.

The V gene is TRBV4-2, the J gene TRBJ1-2; D gene uncertain. The V and J ends lost 0 bases and 4 bases respectively, with 9 bases between them. This CDR3 region has 14 residues. From germline, CDR1 is LGHNA and CDR2 YNFKEQ. The CDR3 sequence is CASSQDTAIYGYTF. For the CDR3, the DNA is TGTGCCAGCAGCCAAGATACAGCAATCTATGGCTACACCTTC.

This clonotype showed up just a few times. The chain couples TRBV12-3 or TRBV12-4 to TRBJ2-1; 7 positions agree with TRBD1. The CDR3 is 13 residues long. V gave up 2 bases and J gave up 9 bases; unmatched junction bases: 4. In nucleotides, the CDR3 is TGTGCCAGCAGTTTAACAGGGGCGGTTGAGCAGTTCTTC. Its protein product is CASSLTGAVEQFF.

This clonotype was seen more than once but under ten times. This rearrangement joins TRBV29-1 to TRBJ1-1, with D tentatively TRBD1 (6 bases). Germline V gene sequence: CDR1 SQVTM, CDR2 ANQGSEA. V lost 2 bases, J lost 6 bases, and 13 bases lay in between. CDR3 length: 13 amino acids. The CDR3 DNA is TGCAGCGTTGAACACGCAGCAGGGGCTGAAGCTTTCTTT. Its translation: CSVEHAAGAEAFF.

This chain uses TRBV5-1 with TRBJ1-4; unclear D gene. The CDR3 is 14 residues long. Trimming stripped 4 bases from V and 0 bases from J, with 7 bases between. Germline CDR1 is SGHRS and CDR2 is YFSETQ. CDR3 coding DNA: TGCGCCAGCAGCCAACATGCAACTAATGAAAAACTGTTTTTT. It yields the protein CASSQHATNEKLFF.

The CDR3 coding sequence is TGTGCCAGCAGCGCCATCCCAGATACGCAGTATTTT. Translation: CASSAIPDTQYF. The chain links TRBV9 to TRBJ2-3; D unresolved. CDR3 length equals 12 residues. The germline V gene has CDR1 SGDLS and CDR2 YYNGEE. Trimming left V 3 bases short and J 4 bases short, with 6 bases between.

There are a few counts of this clonotype. V usage is TRBV4-2 and J usage is TRBJ1-2, with 7 bases that match TRBD1. Germline CDR1 LGHNA, CDR2 YNFKEQ. The CDR3 contains 16 residues. V was clipped by 0 bases and J by 4 bases; unmatched bases: 8. The CDR3 is CASSQDEGARIYGYTF. Written as DNA, the CDR3 is TGTGCCAGCAGCCAAGATGAGGGGGCGCGTATCTATGGCTACACCTTC.

This clonotype was seen a handful of times. CDR3 sequence (DNA): TGTGCCAGCAGCCAACCGGGACTAGCCGGAGTAGAGCAGTTCTTC. Translation: CASSQPGLAGVEQFF. V and J are TRBV7-9 and TRBJ2-1; TRBD2 agrees at 9 bases. CDR1 and CDR2 (germline): SEHNR, FQNEAQ (reference sequence). This CDR3 is 15 amino acids long. After removal of 5 bases from V and 10 bases from J, the junction contained 12 bases not matched to a gene.

This chain uses TRBV5-1 with TRBJ1-1; 9 bases are a match to TRBD1. Germline CDR1 and CDR2: SGHRS and YFSETQ. The CDR3 extends over 17 amino acids. Trimming took 1 base from V and 5 from J; bases not matched to a gene: 12. In DNA form, the CDR3 reads TGCGCCAGCAGCTTGAGGGGATCGGGGACAGGGAAAACTGAAGCTTTCTTT. Its protein is CASSLRGSGTGKTEAFF.

This clonotype was recorded once. The rearrangement uses TRBV7-2 and TRBJ2-1; D is ambiguous. The ends were cut back, 3 bases at V and 3 bases at J, with 3 bases in the middle. Looked up from germline, CDR1 is SGHTA and CDR2 is FQGNSA. CDR3 size: 12 residues. The CDR3 DNA is TGTGCCAGCAGCTTTATCTACAATGAGCAGTTCTTC. Translated, it gives CASSFIYNEQFF.

The chain recombines TRBV7-3 with TRBJ2-6; D may be TRBD1 (8 bases). Trimming took off 2 bases at V and 4 bases at J, with 21 bases between the two ends. Germline V gene sequence: CDR1 SGHTA, CDR2 FQGTGA. The CDR3 spans 19 residues. The DNA for the CDR3 is TGTGCCAGCAGCTTAGTCGCCGGGACAGGACTAGGCGGGGCCAACGTCCTGACTTTC. It yields the protein CASSLVAGTGLGGANVLTF.

The genes are TRBV6-2 or TRBV6-3 and TRBJ2-7; D unresolved. The CDR3 runs 11 residues. Germline V gene data show CDR1 as MNHEY and CDR2 as SVGEGT. With 7 bases removed from V and 4 bases from J, the gap between germline ends came to 8 bases. CDR3: CASTEGYEQYF. The DNA for the CDR3 is TGTGCCAGCACCGAAGGGTACGAGCAGTACTTC.

The chain combines TRBV28 with TRBJ1-1; TRBD1 agrees at 9 bases. After removal of 2 bases from V and 11 bases from J, the junction contained 3 bases not matched to a gene. CDR1 MDHEN and CDR2 SYDVKM come from the germline V gene. This CDR3 comprises 12 residues. CDR3: CASSLGQGKAFF. In DNA form, the CDR3 reads TGTGCCAGCAGTTTAGGACAGGGGAAGGCTTTCTTT. Together with reference TRBV28 and TRBJ1-1, the CDR3 gives the full variable domain: DVKVTQSSRYLVKRTGEKVFLECVQDMDHENMFWYRQDPGLGLRLIYFSYDVKMKEKGDIPEGYSVSREKKERFSLILESASTNQTSMYLCASSLGQGKAFFGQGTRLTVV.

This clonotype was seen a handful of times. The V and J genes are TRBV3-1 and TRBJ1-1, with 8 bases that match TRBD1. This CDR3 comprises 15 residues. Germline-derived CDR1 and CDR2 are LGHDT and YNNKEL (reference sequence). The trim removed 3 bases at V and 0 bases at J, leaving 3 bases unmatched. The CDR3 DNA sequence: TGTGCCAGCAGCCAGCAGGGGGCTATGAACACTGAAGCTTTCTTT. Protein: CASSQQGAMNTEAFF.

This clonotype occurred a few times. The rearrangement joins TRBV4-2 to TRBJ1-4; no clear D. Germline CDR1 reads LGHNA; CDR2 reads YNFKEQ. The CDR3 loop spans 15 amino acids. With 0 bases removed from V and 5 bases from J, the gap between germline ends came to 10 bases. CDR3 DNA sequence: TGTGCCAGCAGCCAAGACTGGATCGGGAATGAAAAACTGTTTTTT. This translates into CASSQDWIGNEKLFF.